The clone carrying this T cell receptor (beta chain) came up a few times. Its target is unknown. Whole blood was used without fractionation, so all unsorted peripheral T cells were included. This specimen belongs to a study of HIV-infected patients and healthy controls. CDR1 and CDR2 from the germline V gene are SEHNR and FQNEAQ (reference sequence). This CDR3 spans 16 amino acids. Losses at the gene ends were 5 bases for V and 1 base for J; bases not matched to a gene: 6. Study findings and constraints: Eight alpha and eight beta V genes differed significantly in mean usage between HIV-infected patients and controls. HIV-infected repertoires had significantly higher mean Gini indices than controls, possibly reflecting oligoclonality.

Alpha and beta constant-region primers primed reverse transcription of about 0.5 ug RNA. Each of the alpha and beta chains got its own library through chain-specific third strand synthesis with indices. TCRdb fed the 5' RACE reads into MiXCR, producing one record per CDR3 protein. The repertoire holds around 18,000 distinct CDR3 sequences, with roughly a tenth as singletons. Sequenced: blood. The chain links TRBV7-9 to TRBJ2-1; 9 bases agree with TRBD1. This TCR came from an adult in good health. The CDR3 here is CASSPGTGQSYNEQFF. The CDR3 DNA reads as TGTGCCAGCAGCCCCGGGACAGGGCAATCCTACAATGAGCAGTTCTTC.